The rows below give T cell receptor beta chains drawn from one sample of a study of vaccination and CD4 T cells after COVID-19. TCRdb itself ran the PCR reads through MiXCR, one entry per CDR3 protein. The sample shows approximately 30,000 distinct CDR3 sequences, 45% to 65% of them seen only once. Sample: CD4+ T cells from blood, taken about 7 months after SARS-CoV-2 vaccination. The receptors were gathered from a human donor who had recovered from COVID-19. The CDR3 runs from the conserved cysteine through the conserved F or W. The D gene is left open where the match is weak. Part of the rows lack a size; the others show once, few, many or a class for expanded clones.

TRBD1,TRBJ2-1,TRBV7-2,-,TGTGCCAGCAGCCTCATACAGGGGGCCGGTGAGCAGTTCTTC,CASSLIQGAGEQFF
TRBD2,TRBJ2-7,TRBV6-1,-,TGTGCCAGCAGGGCGAGCGGGACTCGGGCCCACGAGCAGTACTTC,CASRASGTRAHEQYF
TRBD1,TRBJ2-2,TRBV19,-,TGTGCCACTCTGGGGGGGACAGGGGAAAACGGGGAGCTGTTTTTT,CATLGGTGENGELFF
-,TRBJ1-4,TRBV15,once,TGTGCCACCAGCCGCGCCATGTGGGGTGGTGAAAAACTGTTTTTT,CATSRAMWGGEKLFF
-,TRBJ2-3,TRBV15,few,TGTGCCACCAGCAGATCTTGGGGGGGCACAGATACGCAGTATTTT,CATSRSWGGTDTQYF
-,TRBJ2-5,TRBV19,-,TGTGCCAGTAGAAAGAGGGGCAACCAAGAGACCCAGTACTTC,CASRKRGNQETQYF
-,TRBJ2-5,TRBV28,-,TGTGCCAGCAGTCATCAAGAGACCCAGTACTTC,CASSHQETQYF
TRBD2,TRBJ2-1,TRBV7-9,-,TGTGCCAGCAGCCGGGAGGGCAATGAGCAGTTCTTC,CASSREGNEQFF
TRBD1,TRBJ2-5,TRBV19,-,TGTGCCAGTAGGGAAACAGGGGTGGAGACCCAGTACTTC,CASRETGVETQYF
-,TRBJ1-1,TRBV7-9,-,TGTGCCAGCAGCTTAGGGGGGAGGGGAGCTTTCTTT,CASSLGGRGAFF
-,TRBJ2-7,TRBV15,-,TGTGCCACCAGCAGAGAGTATGGCTCCTACGAGCAGTACTTC,CATSREYGSYEQYF
-,TRBJ2-7,TRBV21-1,few,TGTGCCAGCAGCTTCCGCGGGGAGCGTCGGGAGCAGTACTTC,CASSFRGERREQYF
TRBD1,TRBJ1-6,TRBV7-3,-,TGTGCCAGCAGCGTAGGACAGGGGGCCTCACCCCTCCACTTT,CASSVGQGASPLHF
TRBD2,TRBJ2-3,TRBV20-1,-,TGCAGTGCTAGATCCCAGCGGGAGGCAGATACGCAGTATTTT,CSARSQREADTQYF
-,TRBJ2-2,TRBV28,few,TGTGCCAGCAGTTTACAGACCATCACCGGGGAGCTGTTTTTT,CASSLQTITGELFF
-,TRBJ1-2,TRBV29-1,-,TGCAGCGTTGAAGATGATAGGACCGCTGGCTACACCTTC,CSVEDDRTAGYTF
-,TRBJ2-3,TRBV12-3/TRBV12-4,-,TGTGCCAGCAGCAAGGGACTTCCAACAGATACGCAGTATTTT,CASSKGLPTDTQYF
-,TRBJ2-7,TRBV6-1,-,TGTGCCAGCAGTACCCGGGGGAGAACCTACGAGCAGTACTTC,CASSTRGRTYEQYF
-,TRBJ1-3,TRBV7-2,-,TGTGCCAGCAGCCCCACACGACAGGAAAACACCATATATTTT,CASSPTRQENTIYF
-,TRBJ2-7,TRBV19,-,TGTGCCAGTAAAGACAGGCCGGTGTTTTACGAGCAGTACTTC,CASKDRPVFYEQYF
-,TRBJ2-3,TRBV7-2,-,TGTGCCAGCAGCTCGGACAGCAGCACAGATACGCAGTATTTT,CASSSDSSTDTQYF
-,TRBJ2-3,TRBV27,few,TGTGCCAGTCGCCAGACCAGCACAGATACGCAGTATTTT,CASRQTSTDTQYF
TRBD2,TRBJ2-5,TRBV27,few,TGTGCCAGCAGTTCCCCCCCCGGCCCTAGCGGCCAAGAGACCCAGTACTTC,CASSSPPGPSGQETQYF
-,TRBJ1-5,TRBV12-3/TRBV12-4,-,TGTGCCAGCAGAGGGGACCCCCACGAACCCCAGCATTTT,CASRGDPHEPQHF
TRBD1,TRBJ1-1,TRBV2,-,TGTGCCAGCAGCTGGACAGGGGAAAACACTGAAGCTTTCTTT,CASSWTGENTEAFF
-,TRBJ2-3,TRBV27,-,TGTGCCAGCAGTTTAGGTTTAGCGACAGATACGCAGTATTTT,CASSLGLATDTQYF
-,TRBJ2-5,TRBV7-9,few,TGTGCCAGCAGCTTCAGCGGACACTGGGTGACCCAGTACTTC,CASSFSGHWVTQYF
-,TRBJ1-2,TRBV18,-,TGTGCCAGCTCATCCCTCGGGGGCGATGGCTACACCTTC,CASSSLGGDGYTF
-,TRBJ1-2,TRBV6-4,few,TGTGCCAGCAGTGACTCTTCAGGGGATGGTGGCTACACCTTC,CASSDSSGDGGYTF
-,TRBJ2-2,TRBV20-1,-,TGCAGTGTACCCAAGCTCGACAGATACACCGGGGAGCTGTTTTTT,CSVPKLDRYTGELFF
-,TRBJ2-7,TRBV20-1,-,TGCAGTGCTAGAGATGGCGACGTGCGGTACGAGCAGTACTTC,CSARDGDVRYEQYF
TRBD2,TRBJ2-1,TRBV24-1,-,TGTGTCACCAGTGAGACCGGGAGGGGCGGGAGCGTGAATGAGCAGTTCTTC,CVTSETGRGGSVNEQFF
TRBD2,TRBJ2-1,TRBV7-3,-,TGTGCCAGCAGCGCCGCTCAGCGGGAGTTGGGCAATGAGCAGTTCTTC,CASSAAQRELGNEQFF
-,TRBJ2-5,TRBV6-1,-,TGTGCCAGCACTTTATTCGCGGAGGGCGGGGAGACCCAGTACTTC,CASTLFAEGGETQYF
-,TRBJ2-1,TRBV20-1,-,TGCAGTGCTGCCTTGGAGGGGGACCCCAATGAGCAGTTCTTC,CSAALEGDPNEQFF
-,TRBJ2-1,TRBV24-1,-,TGTGCCACCAGTGATTTGGCAGGGCCGGCCTACAATGAGCAGTTCTTC,CATSDLAGPAYNEQFF
-,TRBJ1-6,TRBV7-6,-,TGTGCCAGCATCAAAACAGGAACTTATAATTCACCCCTCCACTTT,CASIKTGTYNSPLHF
TRBD1,TRBJ2-7,TRBV6-5,-,TGTGCCAGCAGTTACACGCACAGGGGGCGGGTCGAGCAGTACTTC,CASSYTHRGRVEQYF
-,TRBJ2-5,TRBV19,-,TGTGCCAGTAGTATAGAGGGGATTGGAGAGGAGACCCAGTACTTC,CASSIEGIGEETQYF
TRBD2,TRBJ2-3,TRBV5-1,-,TGCGCCAGTCGACTAGCGTTTAGCACAGATACGCAGTATTTT,CASRLAFSTDTQYF
TRBD2,TRBJ2-3,TRBV4-2,once,TGTGCCAGCAGCCGTACCCCGGGACTAGCGGGAGCAAGCTCAGATACGCAGTATTTT,CASSRTPGLAGASSDTQYF
-,TRBJ2-3,TRBV7-9,-,TGTGCCAGCGCCTTTGGGCAGAGCACAGATACGCAGTATTTT,CASAFGQSTDTQYF
TRBD2,TRBJ2-5,TRBV18,few,TGTGCCAGCTCACCCTTGAAGACTAGCCAGGCCGAGACCCAGTACTTC,CASSPLKTSQAETQYF
-,TRBJ1-2,TRBV5-1,-,TGCGCCAGCAGCTTGGCCGAAGGGCGCGTGGGCTACACCTTC,CASSLAEGRVGYTF
-,TRBJ2-3,TRBV19,once,TGTGCCAGTAGTATTGACCCGTGGGGCACAGATACGCAGTATTTT,CASSIDPWGTDTQYF
TRBD1,TRBJ1-2,TRBV6-5,-,TGTGCCAGCAGATACGACAGGGGAAAAGTCTATGGCTACACCTTC,CASRYDRGKVYGYTF
TRBD1,TRBJ1-2,TRBV6-2/TRBV6-3,-,TGTGCCAGCAGTTACTCGGGACAGGTCAACTATGGCTACACCTTC,CASSYSGQVNYGYTF
-,TRBJ2-6,TRBV20-1,-,TGCAGTGCTATTAGGGAACGGTGGGAGACCTCTGGGGCCAACGTCCTGACTTTC,CSAIRERWETSGANVLTF
TRBD2,TRBJ2-2,TRBV19,-,TGTGCCAGTAATGGTAACGCGGGAGGCACCGGGGAGCTGTTTTTT,CASNGNAGGTGELFF
-,TRBJ1-1,TRBV28,-,TGTGCCAGTAACCGTGGGAACACTGAAGCTTTCTTT,CASNRGNTEAFF
TRBD2,TRBJ2-7,TRBV6-1,-,TGTGCCAGCAGTAGACCGACTAGCGGGAGCTACGAGCAGTACTTC,CASSRPTSGSYEQYF
-,TRBJ2-3,TRBV6-1,-,TGTGCCAGCAGTGAAGGGATGCCAGATACGCAGTATTTT,CASSEGMPDTQYF
-,TRBJ1-3,TRBV20-1,few,TGCAGTGCTAGCCGGGCTGGAAACACCATATATTTT,CSASRAGNTIYF
-,TRBJ1-5,TRBV28,-,TGTGCCAGCAGTAATGTGTATAGGGGCCATAGCAATCAGCCCCAGCATTTT,CASSNVYRGHSNQPQHF
TRBD1,TRBJ1-1,TRBV19,-,TGTGCCAGTAGTATTGGGAGGCGCGGACAGGGGGTCACTGAAGCTTTCTTT,CASSIGRRGQGVTEAFF
TRBD1,TRBJ1-2,TRBV28,-,TGTGCCAGCAGTGGGACAGGCCCCGACTATGGCTACACCTTC,CASSGTGPDYGYTF
TRBD2,TRBJ2-7,TRBV18,-,TGTGCCAGCTCACCGAGCGGGGGGGACTCCTACGAGCAGTACTTC,CASSPSGGDSYEQYF
-,TRBJ2-5,TRBV4-3,-,TGCGCCAGCAGCCAAGACCCGGGTGGAGAGACCCAGTACTTC,CASSQDPGGETQYF
-,TRBJ2-5,TRBV7-9,-,TGTGCCAGCAGCTTAGACCCTTTAGAGACCCAGTACTTC,CASSLDPLETQYF